What follows are 9 T cell receptor beta chains derived from one specimen sequenced in a study of blood T cell repertoires in COVID-19. TCRdb keeps only in-frame clones here, not all; method: immunoSEQ multiplex PCR. In the table there are under 150,000 clones, 84% of which are singletons. The sample was peripheral blood. These receptors all stem from a human donor in a cohort sampled during active COVID-19.

The rearrangement links TRBV23-1 to TRBJ1-5, with D hard to call. TRBV23-1 is noted as an ORF with a role that remains uncertain. The CDR3 extends over 15 amino acids. Trimming shortened V by 2 bases and J by 2 bases, and 10 bases separated the two germline ends. The CDR3 bases are TGCGCCAGCAGTCAAAGGCCCGAGGGCAATCAGCCCCAGCATTTT. Translated, it gives CASSQRPEGNQPQHF.

The genes are TRBV5-1 and TRBJ2-5; TRBD1 might be the D (5 bases). Germline CDR1 and CDR2: SGHRS and YFSETQ. The CDR3 has 15 amino acids. V lost 6 bases to trimming and J lost 5 bases, with 20 bases between them. The CDR3 DNA follows: TGCGCCAGCATGGAGCAGGGCAACGAGATGGAGACCCAGTACTTC. This translates into CASMEQGNEMETQYF.

For this clone: With a much larger clone just one base away, this may be a read error. The genes are TRBV11-2 and TRBJ1-6; D is undetermined. V was pared by 6 bases and J by 0 bases, with 3 bases between. The V gene's germline CDR1 is SGHAT and CDR2 FQNNGV. The CDR3 sequence is 13 residues long. This CDR3 is CASSSSYNSPLHF. The CDR3 bases are TGTGCCAGCAGTAGCTCCTATAATTCACCCCTCCACTTT.

The chain has TRBV4-3 and TRBJ2-2; 8 nucleotides agree with TRBD1. The junction had 6 bases not matched to a gene; V was cut back by 0 bases and J by 0 bases. There are 18 residues in the CDR3. In germline, CDR1 is LGHNA, CDR2 YSLEER. CDR3 nucleotides: TGCGCCAGCAGCCAAGACGTGGGACAGGCCGCGAACACCGGGGAGCTGTTTTTT. This encodes CASSQDVGQAANTGELFF.

CDR3 bases: TGTGCCAGCAAGTCAGGAGGTGACGAGCAGTACTTC. As protein: CASKSGGDEQYF. The chain couples TRBV2 to TRBJ2-7; weak D call: TRBD2 (5 bases). The length of the CDR3 is 12 residues. Trimming pared 7 bases from V and 5 bases from J, leaving 12 bases between. The germline V gene encodes CDR1 SNHLY and CDR2 FYNNEI.

The CDR3 DNA reads TGTGCCAGCAGTAAAAGACAGGGCGGGGGCTACACCTTC. Amino acid sequence: CASSKRQGGGYTF. This chain connects TRBV6-5 to TRBJ1-2; 7 bases are shared with TRBD1. Trimming took 5 bases from V and 8 from J; bases not matched to a gene: 8. This CDR3 has 13 residues. Looked up from germline, CDR1 is MNHEY and CDR2 is SVGAGI.

This chain links TRBV29-1 with TRBJ1-2; TRBD1 matches 7 bases. Trimming took 7 bases from V and 7 from J; bases not matched to a gene: 18. CDR1 SQVTM and CDR2 ANQGSEA come from the germline V gene. The length of the CDR3 is 15 residues. This CDR3 reads CSAGGAGTVSGGYTF. The CDR3 DNA follows: TGCAGCGCAGGGGGTGCAGGGACAGTCTCCGGTGGCTACACCTTC.

J is TRBJ1-1 and V is TRBV24-1; TRBD1 is a possible D gene (5 bases). V dropped 0 bases and J dropped 4 bases, with 11 bases sitting between them. The CDR3 loop spans 15 amino acids. In germline, CDR1 is KGHDR, CDR2 SFDVKD. The CDR3 DNA reads as TGTGCCACCAGTGATTTGGTGCCGGGGGTCACTGAAGCTTTCTTT. This encodes CATSDLVPGVTEAFF.

The chain employs TRBV19 and TRBJ1-6; D is unclear. CDR1 is LNHDA and CDR2 is SQIVND in the germline V gene (reference sequence). This CDR3 spans 13 amino acids. Deletions cut 3 bases from V and 6 bases from J, with 6 bases between. For the CDR3, the DNA is TGTGCCAGTAGTATTACAGTTAATTCACCCCTCCACTTT. Protein: CASSITVNSPLHF. The full variable domain, completed using reference TRBV19 and TRBJ1-6, is DGGITQSPKYLFRKEGQNVTLSCEQNLNHDAMYWYRQDPGQGLRLIYYSQIVNDFQKGDIAEGYSVSREKKESFPLTVTSAQKNPTAFYLCASSITVNSPLHFGNGTRLTVT.